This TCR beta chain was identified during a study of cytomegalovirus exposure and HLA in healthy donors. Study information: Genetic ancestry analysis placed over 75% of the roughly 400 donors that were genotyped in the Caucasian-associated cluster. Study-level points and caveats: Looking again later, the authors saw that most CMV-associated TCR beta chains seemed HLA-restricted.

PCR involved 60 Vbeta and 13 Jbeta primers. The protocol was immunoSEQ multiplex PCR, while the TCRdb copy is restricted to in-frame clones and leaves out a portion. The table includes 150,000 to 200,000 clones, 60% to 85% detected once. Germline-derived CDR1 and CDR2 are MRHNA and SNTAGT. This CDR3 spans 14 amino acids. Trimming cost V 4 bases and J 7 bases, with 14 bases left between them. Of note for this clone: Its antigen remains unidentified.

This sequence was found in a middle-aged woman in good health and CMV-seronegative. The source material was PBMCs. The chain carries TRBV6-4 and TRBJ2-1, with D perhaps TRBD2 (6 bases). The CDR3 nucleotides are TGTGCCAGCAGTGTGGAGGACGGGGGAAATGAGCAGTTCTTC. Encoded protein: CASSVEDGGNEQFF.